The sequence of this TCR beta chain was determined in a study of T cell repertoires in cytomegalovirus infection. Trimming left V 1 base short and J 4 bases short, with 10 bases between. The germline V gene encodes CDR1 GTSNPN and CDR2 SVGIG (reference sequence). There are 13 residues in the CDR3. Whole-study results and caveats: The cumulative frequency of public TCR beta families identified carriers of CMV plus the relevant HLA. The ex vivo response was dominated by HLA-C-restricted CMV-specific TCR beta clonotypes.

As for this clonotype: What it binds is not known.

A single record per CDR3 protein comes from TCRdb applying MiXCR to the reads. The table includes some 480,000 distinct CDR3 sequences, 33% detected once. The clonotype was recovered from a human donor in good health (CMV status not recorded). Some clones in this sample may be carry-over from other donors' samples. The chain couples TRBV30 to TRBJ1-1; D ambiguous. Material: cultured PBMCs, obtained from culture after CMV antigen stimulation. The CDR3 nucleotides read TGTGCCTGGAGTGCCCTTAAAAGCACTGAAGCTTTCTTT. This gives the protein CAWSALKSTEAFF.